This T cell receptor (beta chain) emerged from a study of blood T cells in healthy people across ages (dated by TCRdb to 2015 to 2017). Study-wide context: In model experiments, template switching captured roughly one uniquely barcoded TCR beta cDNA molecule for every two T cells. To avoid experimental bias, donors of different ages were randomly spread across the sequencing lanes. Using deep sequencing normalized with unique cDNA molecular identifiers, the study measured how TCR beta repertoire diversity changes with age. Four age groups were formed from the donors: young (average about 15 years), middle-aged (approximately 39), aged (more than 55) and long-lived (around 82). Two additional independent replicas of 1 million unique cDNA reads from the same blood draw were analyzed for two donors (one aged 18 to 30 and one aged 80 or older). Summary of the overall study and its limitations: Estimates of total diversity from one million sequenced T cells were regarded as lower bounds and underestimates. As age increased, observed TCR beta diversity per million T cells dropped in a roughly linear way, and a significant reduction was already evident by age 40. Because the CMV infection status of the donors was unknown, age-related changes in expanded clonotypes may potentially have been confounded. Conclusive comparison of naive and antigen-experienced compartments was prevented by the profiling of bulk unsorted PBMCs. Compared with the aged group, the long-lived group had more naive CD4+ T cells, fewer expanded clones and increased TCR diversity, suggesting age selection. There was a strong correlation between observed TCR beta diversity and the percentage of naive T cells measured by flow cytometry.

The junction carries 16 bases between V and J, which are trimmed by 3 bases and 2 bases respectively. For CDR1 and CDR2, the germline V gene lists MNHNS and SASEGT. Including cysteine and phenylalanine, the CDR3 has 16 amino acids. This entry keeps only the CDR3 DNA: 48 bases, framed from base 1. About this clonotype: It lacks a known antigen. No quality values exist for individual bases; no much larger clone is one base distant.

The donors were roughly 40 Caucasian individuals from Russia, aged roughly 6 to 90 years, who were systemically healthy. Ten milliliters of peripheral blood were drawn from each donor into EDTA-treated Vacutainer tubes. Ficoll-Paque density-gradient centrifugation was used to isolate PBMCs, with at least 6.5 million per sample. Total RNA, at least 5 micrograms per sample, was extracted from PBMCs with Trizol reagent. The percentages of naive CD45RAhigh/CD27high T cells were determined by flow cytometry on a PBMC aliquot from every donor. Receptor libraries were prepared by 5' RACE. TCRdb shows the sequencer as Illumina HiSeq 2500. A second roughly 6 to 12 cycle PCR used a sample-barcoded 5' primer and a J-beta primer mix. A unique molecular identifier was introduced onto each TCR beta cDNA molecule by a template-switch 5' adaptor carrying 12 random nucleotides. At least 3 million CDR3-containing paired-end reads were obtained from each sample. First-strand cDNA was synthesized from all RNA with the Mint cDNA synthesis kit, primed by a TRBC-specific oligonucleotide. All cDNA was treated with uracil-DNA glycosylase and then went through a first 18-cycle PCR with the universal primers M1SS and BC2_uni_R. Regarding the original processing steps: Normalization of each sample was performed by random selection of 1 million high-quality reads, each carrying a distinct molecular identifier. Instead of being binned into consensus sequences, reads with shared molecular identifiers were discarded. CDR3 identification, clonotype clustering and error correction used MiTCR with a Q25 quality threshold and the strictest error-elimination algorithm. A nonparametric unseen species model with Euler transformation was used to estimate a lower bound on total TCR beta diversity. TCRdb reran the public reads through fastp at Q25 and MiXCR, keeping productive beta chains. Rows matching on CDR3 protein sequence are summarized as one entry with the most common DNA and genes. V and J calls and clone size were set by TCRdb, not the authors. The sample table holds 1,300,000 or so distinct CDR3 sequences, of which 59% were seen once. In total, the top ten clones hold about 6.7% of the sample.

Recombination connected TRBV6-1 to TRBJ2-5; TRBD1 could be the D gene, as 6 bases match. The sequence was obtained from a man aged 18-30 years in good health. What was sequenced was blood. The DNA sequence follows: TGTGCCAGCAGTGATACACAACACAGGGAGCAAGAGACCCAGTACTTC. Its amino acids are CASSDTQHREQETQYF.